Listed below are T cell receptor beta chains from one sample, sequenced in a study of beta chain features in type 1 diabetes. Measured with immunoSEQ multiplex PCR; TCRdb has only the in-frame clones, and not every one. The repertoire includes 300,000 to 400,000 clones, around 9.6% of them detected once, and 0.55% to 0.75% sits in the top ten. Sequencing was done on a sample of central memory CD4+ T cells from blood. The receptor source for this set is a young man with type 1 diabetes. The CDR3 runs from the conserved cysteine through the conserved F or W. Fields, in order: D gene, J gene, V gene, clone size, CDR3 DNA, CDR3 protein. A D gene is named only where the DNA matches it firmly. Clone size is stated in some rows and not others, as once, few, many or a class when expanded.

>TRBD1|TRBJ2-1|TRBV5-6|.
TGTGCCAGCAGCTTGAAGGGACAGGGTGCCTCCGAGCAGTTCTTC
CASSLKGQGASEQFF
>.|TRBJ2-7|TRBV27|few
TGTGCCAGCAGTTTAAAGGACGGCTACGAGCAGTACTTC
CASSLKDGYEQYF
>.|TRBJ2-1|TRBV5-4|many
TGTGCCAGCAGCAGGGGTGGAGCTGGGCAGGGAATCAATGAGCAGTTCTTC
CASSRGGAGQGINEQFF
>TRBD1|TRBJ1-6|TRBV18|.
TGTGCCAGCACACCGGGACAGGGGAGCGAATCACCCCTCCACTTT
CASTPGQGSESPLHF
>.|TRBJ1-2|TRBV5-4|few
TGTGCCAGCAGGGAAGGGCCGGGTAAGGGCTACACCTTC
CASREGPGKGYTF
>.|TRBJ2-5|TRBV12-2|.
TGTGCAAGTCGCTTATTCCCGAGAGGTTCTCGGAAGTACTTC
CASRLFPRGSRKYF
>.|TRBJ1-5|TRBV19|many
TGTGCCAGTAGTATCCAAGGGAATGGTCAGCCCCAGCATTTT
CASSIQGNGQPQHF
>TRBD1|TRBJ2-7|TRBV7-3|many
TGTGCCAGCAGCCCAATTACAGGGGTAAGATACGAGCAGTACTTC
CASSPITGVRYEQYF
>TRBD2|TRBJ2-1|TRBV18|.
TGTGCCAGCTCACCTCAGTACGGGGGGGGTGAGCAGTTCTTC
CASSPQYGGGEQFF
>TRBD1|TRBJ2-1|TRBV5-1|few
TGCGCCAGCATGGCACAGGGGGCGATCAATGAGCAGTTCTTC
CASMAQGAINEQFF
>.|TRBJ2-7|TRBV6-5|few
TGTGCCAGCAGTTACGGGAGAGCCTACGAGCAGTACTTC
CASSYGRAYEQYF
>TRBD2|TRBJ2-1|TRBV5-1|few
TGCGCCAGCAGCCTCGGGACTAGCGGGAGTTACAATGAGCAGTTCTTC
CASSLGTSGSYNEQFF
>.|TRBJ2-1|TRBV10-3|.
TGTGCCATCAGGGACTTAGAGGTAGAAAATGAGCAGTTCTTC
CAIRDLEVENEQFF
>.|TRBJ1-5|TRBV9|few
TGTGCCAGCAGCATCGGGGGAACTAGCAATCAGCCCCAGCATTTT
CASSIGGTSNQPQHF
>.|TRBJ2-1|TRBV5-4|.
TGTGCCAGCAATGTGATCGCGGAGGGAAGGTCCTACAATGAGCAGTTCTTC
CASNVIAEGRSYNEQFF
>.|TRBJ1-2|TRBV27|few
TGTGCCAGCACGCCGACAACAGGGCATGGCTACACCTTC
CASTPTTGHGYTF